This T cell receptor (beta chain) was sequenced in a study of T cell changes during pregnancy in multiple sclerosis. This clone has a single count. TCRdb's copy holds only in-frame clones and misses some; the assay was immunoSEQ multiplex PCR. This repertoire shows tens of thousands of clones, around 92% found once; its top ten account for 1.4% to 1.5%. The CDR3 runs 13 residues. V dropped 6 bases and J dropped 6 bases, with 14 bases sitting between them. Per the germline V gene, CDR1 is ENHRY and CDR2 is SYGVKD. V gene TRBV10-3 combines with J gene TRBJ1-1; D not resolved. This receptor was taken from a female donor with multiple sclerosis, enrolled in a pregnancy study. Specimen: peripheral blood, collected after pregnancy. CDR3 in amino acids: CAIRETRRAEAFF. In nucleotides, the CDR3 is TGTGCCATCAGGGAGACAAGGAGGGCTGAAGCTTTCTTT.